This entry lists 26 T cell receptor beta chains sequenced from one sample in a study of CD8 T cells in Susac syndrome (dated by TCRdb to about 2019). To prepare the library, the immunoSEQ multiplex PCR assay was applied. RNA was extracted using the RNeasy kit, and about 0.5 to 1 ug of the RNA was reverse transcribed with random hexamers. The public sequencing data were trimmed at Q25 with fastp and processed into clonotypes with MiXCR by TCRdb, which kept only in-frame beta chains. Each record represents a unique CDR3 protein, reported with the most common genes and DNA among its rows. Here the sample has roughly 200,000 distinct CDR3 sequences; around 94% occur a single time. The leading ten clones occupy more than 0.08% of the sample. The sequenced material came from CD4+ T cells from PBMCs. The receptor set was obtained from a human donor with Susac syndrome.

CDR3 in DNA: TGTGCCAGCAGCATGACAGGAAACATTCAGTACTTC. Protein sequence: CASSMTGNIQYF. The chain has TRBV5-6 and TRBJ2-4, with TRBD1 as a possible D gene (6 bases). Germline V gene sequence: CDR1 SGHDT, CDR2 YYEEEE. The CDR3 is 12 residues long. Trimming left V 4 bases short and J 6 bases short, with 8 bases between.

This clonotype has a single count. The rearrangement uses TRBV29-1 and TRBJ2-1, with 9 bases lining up with TRBD2. The V segment lost 3 bases and the J segment 7 bases; nucleotides outside the gene matches: 7. The length of the CDR3 is 14 residues. The germline CDR1 and CDR2 sequences are SQVTM and ANQGSEA. The chain's CDR3 is CSVDGGLATNEQFF. CDR3 in DNA: TGCAGCGTTGATGGCGGACTAGCGACAAATGAGCAGTTCTTC.

The V call is TRBV20-1, the J call TRBJ2-7; 10 bases are a match to TRBD1. Germline CDR1 DFQATT, CDR2 SNEGSKA (reference sequence). CDR3 length equals 15 residues. Trimming took 6 bases from V and 3 from J; bases not matched to a gene: 11. CDR3 in DNA: TGCAGTGCCAAAAACGGGACAGGGGTGGGCTACGAGCAGTACTTC. This translates into CSAKNGTGVGYEQYF.

J is TRBJ2-5 and V is TRBV20-1, with D unresolved. V lost 3 bases, J lost 5 bases, and 10 bases lay in between. The CDR3 is made up of 12 amino acids. The germline V gene encodes CDR1 DFQATT and CDR2 SNEGSKA (reference sequence). The DNA of the CDR3 is TGCAGTGCTAGGGCGGACGGGGAGACCCAGTACTTC. Translation gives CSARADGETQYF.

This CDR3 is CASGSRMFEKLFF. In DNA form, the CDR3 reads TGTGCCAGTGGGTCCAGGATGTTTGAAAAACTGTTTTTT. The rearrangement links TRBV2 to TRBJ1-4; D is uncertain. V was clipped by 9 bases and J by 7 bases, with 15 bases between them. Per the germline V gene, CDR1 is SNHLY and CDR2 is FYNNEI. The CDR3 has 13 residues.

The gene calls are TRBV30 and TRBJ1-6; 8 bases agree with TRBD1. This CDR3 spans 13 amino acids. After removal of 4 bases from V and 12 bases from J, the junction contained 8 bases not matched to a gene. The V gene's germline CDR1 is GTSNPN and CDR2 SVGIG (reference sequence). CDR3 sequence (DNA): TGTGCCTGGAAAAATACAGGGGGAGTACCCCTCCACTTT. It encodes CAWKNTGGVPLHF.

The V and J genes are TRBV28 and TRBJ2-3; 8 nucleotides match TRBD2. Germline values: CDR1 MDHEN, CDR2 SYDVKM. This CDR3 has 17 residues. V lost 3 bases to trimming and J lost 2 bases; unmatched junction nucleotides: 10. The CDR3 sequence is CASSLSTAGALTDTQYF. The CDR3 DNA reads as TGTGCCAGCAGTTTGAGCACAGCGGGAGCCCTCACAGATACGCAGTATTTT.

The CDR3 coding sequence is TGTGCCAGCAGTTTAACAGGGGAGGGTAACAATGAGCAGTTCTTC. This gives the protein CASSLTGEGNNEQFF. This sequence joins TRBV12-3 or TRBV12-4 and TRBJ2-1; possibly TRBD1 or TRBD2 for D (7 bases each). This CDR3 is built from 15 residues. Trimming removed 2 bases at V and 5 bases at J, with 13 bases between.

This chain joins TRBV14 and TRBJ1-1; 8 bases match TRBD1. V gave up 0 bases and J gave up 5 bases; unmatched junction bases: 11. Per germline, CDR1 SGHDN and CDR2 FVKESK. The CDR3 has 17 residues. For the CDR3, the DNA is TGTGCCAGCAGCCAAGATGGGACGGACAGGGCAGTAACTGAAGCTTTCTTT. Its protein product is CASSQDGTDRAVTEAFF. The full variable domain, in which reference TRBV14 and TRBJ1-1 provide the parts outside the CDR3, is EAGVTQFPSHSVIEKGQTVTLRCDPISGHDNLYWYRRVMGKEIKFLLHFVKESKQDESGMPNNRFLAERTGGTYSTLKVQPAELEDSGVYFCASSQDGTDRAVTEAFFGQGTRLTVV.

The J gene is TRBJ2-3, the V gene TRBV28; 7 bases align to TRBD1. The germline V gene encodes CDR1 MDHEN and CDR2 SYDVKM. The junction had 7 bases not matched to a gene; V was cut back by 6 bases and J by 4 bases. CDR3 length equals 14 residues. CDR3 DNA: TGTGCCAGCAGGAGACAGGGCAGGGCAGATACGCAGTATTTT. Translating gives CASRRQGRADTQYF.

The V call is TRBV11-2, the J call TRBJ2-7, with 8 bases matching TRBD1. Per germline, CDR1 SGHAT and CDR2 FQNNGV. CDR3 length equals 15 residues. Unmatched junction bases numbered 9, after V lost 1 base and J lost 7 bases. CDR3 residues: CASSLGTGREEEQYF. CDR3 DNA sequence: TGTGCCAGCAGCTTAGGGACAGGGCGTGAGGAAGAGCAGTACTTC.

The rearrangement uses TRBV29-1 and TRBJ2-7, with TRBD1 identical over 8 bases. Germline V gives CDR1 SQVTM, CDR2 ANQGSEA. J gave up 2 bases and V 6 bases, and 6 bases lay outside the gene matches. CDR3 length equals 13 residues. CDR3 sequence (DNA): TGCAGCGTCATAACAGGGGGAGCCTACGAGCAGTACTTC. It is translated as CSVITGGAYEQYF.

In the case of this clonotype: The germline gene is not matched at one end of the junction; a read error may be the cause. The chain combines TRBV6-5 with TRBJ2-7, with TRBD2 matching 8 bases. The CDR3 runs to 12 residues. Looked up from germline, CDR1 is MNHEY and CDR2 is SVGAGI. The CDR3 DNA reads as TGTGCCTGCAGCGGGAGCCTGAACGAGCAGTACTTC. Translating gives CACSGSLNEQYF.

The chain uses TRBV12-3 or TRBV12-4 and TRBJ2-1; 7 positions agree with TRBD2. The CDR3 runs 15 residues. V was clipped by 1 base and J by 9 bases; unmatched bases: 9. This CDR3 is CASSLVGRFHSEQFF. CDR3 in DNA: TGTGCCAGCAGTTTAGTCGGGAGGTTCCATAGTGAGCAGTTCTTC.

This chain connects TRBV10-1 to TRBJ2-1; D not resolved. From germline, CDR1 is WNHNN and CDR2 SYGVQD (reference sequence). The CDR3 runs to 14 residues. V lost 0 bases and J 9 bases, leaving 12 bases between the germline ends. The CDR3 is CASSESPQLGEQFF. The DNA of the CDR3 is TGCGCCAGCAGTGAGTCGCCACAGTTGGGTGAGCAGTTCTTC.

With regard to this clonotype: The junction departs from germline at one end; a sequencing error may be responsible. The genes are TRBV29-1 and TRBJ1-6, with D perhaps matching TRBD1 (5 bases). The CDR3 covers 17 residues. Germline V CDR1 and CDR2: SQVTM, ANQGSEA. The chain's CDR3 is CSAEWGCRSSYNSPLHF. DNA for the CDR3: TGCAGCGCTGAATGGGGCTGTCGCAGCTCCTATAATTCACCCCTCCACTTT.

The rearrangement links TRBV15 to TRBJ1-5; D is ambiguous. The germline gives CDR1 LNHNV, CDR2 YYDKDF (reference sequence). V gave up 0 bases and J gave up 2 bases, with 8 bases separating them. The CDR3 runs to 15 residues. The CDR3 region has the DNA TGTGCCACCAGCAGAGATCAAAGGGGCAATCAGCCCCAGCATTTT. Translated: CATSRDQRGNQPQHF.

This chain links TRBV29-1 with TRBJ1-2; a weak D match, TRBD1 (5 bases). Trimming shortened V by 7 bases and J by 5 bases, and 11 bases separated the two germline ends. Germline CDR1 and CDR2: SQVTM and ANQGSEA. The CDR3 extends over 11 amino acids. The CDR3, as DNA: TGCAGCGCCGGGGGGAGGTATGGCTACACCTTC. Residues: CSAGGRYGYTF.

The chain has TRBV20-1 and TRBJ2-1; D may correspond to TRBD1 or TRBD2 (5 bases each). Germline V gives CDR1 DFQATT, CDR2 SNEGSKA (reference sequence). V lost 5 bases, J lost 0 bases, and 20 bases lay in between. This CDR3 is 17 amino acids long. CDR3 loop: CSAYPRDAYSSYNEQFF. CDR3 sequence (DNA): TGCAGTGCTTACCCCCGGGACGCATATTCCTCCTACAATGAGCAGTTCTTC.

This chain joins TRBV12-3 or TRBV12-4 and TRBJ2-5; D is perhaps TRBD2 (6 bases). The CDR3 is made up of 15 amino acids. The V and J ends lost 3 bases and 2 bases respectively, with 13 bases between them. CDR3 DNA sequence: TGTGCCAGCAGTTTTGGCGGGGTTTCTCAAGAGACCCAGTACTTC. This translates into CASSFGGVSQETQYF.

This chain links TRBV27 with TRBJ1-4; D is unresolved. This CDR3 spans 12 amino acids. CDR1 and CDR2 from the germline V gene are MNHEY and SMNVEV (reference sequence). Deletions cut 10 bases from V and 4 bases from J, with 10 bases between. CDR3 sequence: CATRRGNEKLFF. In DNA, the CDR3 is TGTGCCACCCGCCGGGGTAATGAAAAACTGTTTTTT.

The CDR3 bases are TGTGCCAGCTCACCAGGACAGATCCCCTACGAGCAGTACTTC. It yields the protein CASSPGQIPYEQYF. The chain joins TRBV18 to TRBJ2-7, with D perhaps TRBD1 (6 bases). Germline CDR1 is KGHSH and CDR2 is LQKENI. The V and J ends lost 2 bases and 2 bases respectively, with 10 bases between them. This CDR3 spans 14 amino acids.

This chain joins TRBV3-1 and TRBJ1-2, with 8 bases that match TRBD1. V was pared by 3 bases and J by 14 bases, with 14 bases of the junction left unmatched. The CDR3 extends over 14 amino acids. Germline lookup yields CDR1 LGHDT and CDR2 YNNKEL (reference sequence). The CDR3, as DNA: TGTGCCAGCAGCCAGGGACAGGCCCTATTTGTGCGGACCTTC. It encodes CASSQGQALFVRTF. Variable domain in full (rest from reference TRBV3-1 and TRBJ1-2): DTAVSQTPKYLVTQMGNDKSIKCEQNLGHDTMYWYKQDSKKFLKIMFSYNNKELIINETVPNRFSPKSPDKAHLNLHINSLELGDSAVYFCASSQGQALFVRTFGSGTRLTVV.

This sequence joins TRBV13 and TRBJ1-2; the D is unclear. V was pared by 4 bases and J by 1 base, with 13 bases between. Germline CDR1 reads PRHDT; CDR2 reads FYEKMQ (reference sequence). CDR3 length equals 15 residues. CDR3 sequence (DNA): TGTGCCAGCAGCTCTCGGTACCGACTTAACTATGGCTACACCTTC. It is translated as CASSSRYRLNYGYTF.

The chain carries TRBV3-1 and TRBJ1-6, with 9 positions matching TRBD1. From germline, CDR1 is LGHDT and CDR2 YNNKEL (reference sequence). This CDR3 comprises 14 residues. Trimming cost V 6 bases and J 11 bases; bases outside gene matches: 8. The CDR3 DNA is TGTGCCAGCAGTCAGGGACAGGGCGAGGCACCCCTCCACTTT. Translation: CASSQGQGEAPLHF.

This sequence joins TRBV20-1 and TRBJ1-2; D might be TRBD1 (5 bases). The V end was cut by 5 bases, the J end by 5 bases, with 18 bases between. The CDR3 runs 14 residues. Germline-derived CDR1 and CDR2 are DFQATT and SNEGSKA (reference sequence). The CDR3 reads CSAQPGGKLYGYTF. CDR3 bases: TGCAGTGCTCAGCCCGGGGGGAAGCTTTATGGCTACACCTTC.